The clone carrying this T cell receptor (beta chain) was picked up a small number of times. The record originates from a study of patients and donors after allogeneic stem cell transplantation. In TCRdb, the RT-PCR reads were re-called with MiXCR into one record per CDR3 protein. The data hold around 240,000 distinct CDR3 sequences, with 13% to 15% observed a single time. This TCR was recovered from a human donor who was either an allogeneic HSCT recipient or a stem cell or donor lymphocyte infusion donor (not recorded which). It is not recorded whose cells these are; they may come from a transplant donor. Sequencing input: blood, either unsorted or a sorted T cell fraction (not recorded which).

The CDR3 is CASSLVISSDEKLFF. The CDR3 DNA reads TGTGCCAGCAGCTTGGTGATTAGTAGTGATGAAAAACTGTTTTTT. The chain is built from TRBV5-6 and TRBJ1-4, with D uncertain. The ends were cut back, 0 bases at V and 6 bases at J, with 12 bases in the middle. CDR3 length: 15 amino acids. CDR1 SGHDT and CDR2 YYEEEE come from the germline V gene.